The subject of this entry is one T cell receptor (beta chain). Germline CDR1 is SGHTA and CDR2 is FQGNSA. The length of the CDR3 is 15 residues. V dropped 3 bases and J dropped 4 bases, with 13 bases sitting between them. The data belong to a study of beta chain features in type 1 diabetes. Expressed TCRB transcripts were sequenced because the entire RNA isolate underwent reverse transcription. Sequencing used immunoSEQ multiplex PCR; TCRdb keeps in-frame clones, though not all of them. The profile shows some 360,000 clones, about 20% of them singletons. This clonotype was obtained from a woman between 18 and 29 years old in good health. This chain connects TRBV7-2 to TRBJ2-1, with a weak D call TRBD2 (5 bases). The sequenced sample was naive CD4+ T cells from blood. The CDR3 coding sequence is TGTGCCAGCAGCTTCGGTCTAGCCGATTACAATGAGCAGTTCTTC. This sequence encodes CASSFGLADYNEQFF.